This T cell receptor beta chain was obtained from a study of cytomegalovirus exposure and HLA in healthy donors. Germline V gives CDR1 MDHEN, CDR2 SYDVKM. The CDR3 extends over 12 amino acids. Trimming left V 5 bases short and J 3 bases short, with 6 bases between. 13 Jbeta primers and 60 Vbeta primers were used for the PCR. TCRdb's table, derived via immunoSEQ multiplex PCR, lists solely in-frame clones and lacks some. The top ten hold about 4.2% of the sample, which has tens of thousands of clones, approximately 66% seen once. The sequence was obtained from a male donor in good health and CMV-seropositive. The chain joins TRBV28 to TRBJ2-3, with D possibly being TRBD2 (5 bases). Sequences were obtained from PBMCs. CDR3 protein: CASSRGTDTQYF. The CDR3 DNA sequence: TGTGCCAGCAGTCGGGGAACAGATACGCAGTATTTT.